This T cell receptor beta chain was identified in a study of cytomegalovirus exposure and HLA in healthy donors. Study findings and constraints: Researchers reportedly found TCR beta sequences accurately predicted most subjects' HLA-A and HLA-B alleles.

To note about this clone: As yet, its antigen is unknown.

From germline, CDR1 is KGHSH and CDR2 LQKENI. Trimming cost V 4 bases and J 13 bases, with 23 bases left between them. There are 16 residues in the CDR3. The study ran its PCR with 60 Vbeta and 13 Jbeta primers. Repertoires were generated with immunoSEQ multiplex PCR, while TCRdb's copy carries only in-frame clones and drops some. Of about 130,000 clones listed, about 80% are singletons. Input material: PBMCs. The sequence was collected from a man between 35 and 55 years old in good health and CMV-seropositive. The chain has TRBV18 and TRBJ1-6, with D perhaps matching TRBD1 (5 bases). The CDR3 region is CASSQTPPQESSPLHF. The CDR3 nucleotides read TGTGCCAGCTCACAAACCCCCCCACAGGAAAGCTCCCCCCTCCACTTT.